The T cell receptor (beta chain) under discussion was sequenced for a study of CD8 T cells in ankylosing spondylitis. Findings and limits, study-wide: Several highly homologous variants made up a TCR beta motif, and this motif appeared characteristic of ankylosing spondylitis blood.

This clonotype was seen repeatedly, ten times or more. Its antigen remains unknown. V shed 2 bases, J shed 4 bases, and the junction held 6 bases outside the gene matches. This CDR3 spans 16 amino acids. CDR1 is SGHVS, CDR2 FQNEAQ, per germline. Quantitative 5'-RACE with molecular barcodes produced the TCR beta libraries. TCRdb reanalysed the 5' RACE reads using MiXCR and keeps one entry per CDR3 protein. The sample includes 250,000 to 350,000 distinct CDR3 sequences, less than 25% seen only once; the top ten take around 3.2%. This TCR derives from a female donor with ankylosing spondylitis or in good health (not recorded which). Sequencing was performed on blood, either unsorted or a sorted T cell fraction (not recorded which). The J gene is TRBJ2-3, the V gene TRBV7-8; TRBD2 matches 10 bases. The CDR3 protein is CASSLTTSGKADTQYF. The CDR3 bases are TGTGCCAGCAGCTTAACTACTAGCGGGAAAGCAGATACGCAGTATTTT.